This T cell receptor (beta chain) was captured in a study of beta chain features in type 1 diabetes. Study-wide findings and caveats: Lower insertion and higher deletion counts appeared at VDJ junctions in type 1 diabetes patients. Whether HLA type affects TCRB rearrangement stayed undetermined in the present work. TCRB CDR3s were moderately but significantly shorter in Type 1 diabetes patients in all four CD4+ subsets. High TCR expression in some cells could lead to their over-representation in cDNA sequencing.

In the case of this clone: Its antigen remains unidentified.

Every bit of the isolated RNA underwent reverse transcription, so sequencing read expressed TCRB transcripts. Measured with immunoSEQ multiplex PCR; TCRdb has only the in-frame clones, and not every one. Found here are roughly 400,000 clones, 8.5% to 10% of them singletons; the top ten hold around 0.66%. Germline V CDR1 and CDR2: SGHVS, FQNEAQ. This CDR3 is 13 amino acids long. The V gene lost 2 bases and the J gene lost 13 bases, with 15 bases spanning the gap. Sequencing used central memory CD4+ T cells from blood. The source of this sequence is a man aged 30 to 39 with type 1 diabetes. V usage is TRBV7-8 and J usage is TRBJ1-5, with D unclear. The CDR3 DNA reads TGTGCCAGCAGCTTATCCCATTCAGCGCCTCAGCATTTT. Protein product: CASSLSHSAPQHF.